One sample yielded the 30 T cell receptor beta chains listed below, sequenced in a study of sequential checkpoint blockade in melanoma. Noted treatment: randomized to nivolumab then ipilimumab (arm A) or the reverse (arm B). Using immunoSEQ multiplex PCR, the repertoire was profiled, and TCRdb retains in-frame clones only, with some absent. The repertoire holds over 30,000 clones, approximately 85% seen once, with approximately 6% in the top ten. This specimen consisted of CD8+ T cells sorted from blood (inferred from file names), obtained from a patient given nivolumab and ipilimumab in sequence. Receptors were obtained from a human donor with melanoma.

As for this clone: An end of the junction does not agree with germline; a read error may underlie this. The chain couples TRBV27 to TRBJ2-2; TRBD2 is a possible D gene (5 bases). The CDR3 has 14 amino acids. The germline gives CDR1 MNHEY, CDR2 SMNVEV (reference sequence). CDR3 protein: CASSLLGSTGELLF. The DNA for the CDR3 is TGTGCCAGCAGTTTGTTGGGTTCCACCGGGGAGCTGCTTTTT.

The chain joins TRBV19 to TRBJ2-7; 7 bases align to TRBD1. Germline CDR1 and CDR2: LNHDA and SQIVND (reference sequence). This CDR3 is 15 amino acids long. With 1 base clipped from V and 0 bases from J, the junction kept 3 bases outside the gene matches. The CDR3 reads CASSIAGTASYEQYF. CDR3 in DNA: TGTGCCAGTAGTATAGCCGGGACAGCCTCCTACGAGCAGTACTTC.

The chain uses TRBV11-2 and TRBJ1-1, with TRBD1 identical over 7 bases. Looked up from germline, CDR1 is SGHAT and CDR2 is FQNNGV. V shed 5 bases, J shed 3 bases, and the junction held 6 bases outside the gene matches. The CDR3 extends over 14 amino acids. CDR3: CASSDRQGYTEAFF. CDR3 sequence (DNA): TGTGCCAGCAGCGATAGACAGGGATACACTGAAGCTTTCTTT. The whole variable domain, filled in from reference TRBV11-2 and TRBJ1-1, reads EAGVAQSPRYKIIEKRQSVAFWCNPISGHATLYWYQQILGQGPKLLIQFQNNGVVDDSQLPKDRFSAERLKGVDSTLKIQPAKLEDSAVYLCASSDRQGYTEAFFGQGTRLTVV.

The table lists this clone with a few counts. V and J are TRBV29-1 and TRBJ2-7, with a weak D call TRBD2 (7 bases). The V gene's germline CDR1 is SQVTM and CDR2 ANQGSEA. There are 14 residues in the CDR3. Trimming left V 3 bases short and J 5 bases short, with 17 bases between. DNA for the CDR3: TGCAGCGTTGAGGCGGGGGCCTACGGCGACGAGCAGTACTTC. This sequence encodes CSVEAGAYGDEQYF.

V gene TRBV6-9 combines with J gene TRBJ1-5; D is possibly TRBD1 (6 bases). Germline V gene data show CDR1 as MNHGY and CDR2 as SVAAGI. The CDR3 covers 15 residues. V was shortened by 0 bases and J by 2 bases, with 8 bases between the two germline ends. CDR3 nucleotides: TGTGCCAGCAGTTATTCACCAGGGGGCAATCAGCCCCAGCATTTT. Amino acids: CASSYSPGGNQPQHF.

The V gene is TRBV7-9, the J gene TRBJ2-7, with D tentatively TRBD2 (6 bases). The CDR3 extends over 11 amino acids. V lost 6 bases to trimming and J lost 7 bases, with 10 bases between them. Germline values: CDR1 SEHNR, CDR2 FQNEAQ (reference sequence). The CDR3 DNA is TGTGCCAGCAGTCAGGAGGGGGAGCAGTACTTC. The encoded protein is CASSQEGEQYF.

V and J are TRBV5-1 and TRBJ2-7, with 12 bases fitting TRBD1. With 0 bases clipped from V and 7 bases from J, the junction kept 8 bases outside the gene matches. Germline-derived CDR1 and CDR2 are SGHRS and YFSETQ. CDR3 length: 16 amino acids. CDR3 nucleotides: TGCGCCAGCAGCTTGGCCCCGGGACAGGGGGCATTGGAGCAGTACTTC. Translated: CASSLAPGQGALEQYF.

This chain connects TRBV13 to TRBJ2-3; D is unclear. The V end lost 8 bases, the J end lost 0 bases, and 6 bases lay between the germline ends. In germline, CDR1 is PRHDT, CDR2 FYEKMQ (reference sequence). There are 12 residues in the CDR3. The CDR3 nucleotides read TGTGCCAGCGATGGCAGCACAGATACGCAGTATTTT. This sequence encodes CASDGSTDTQYF.

V usage is TRBV29-1 and J usage is TRBJ2-1, with D tentatively TRBD1 (5 bases). The germline CDR1 and CDR2 sequences are SQVTM and ANQGSEA. The CDR3 has 11 amino acids. V gave up 8 bases and J gave up 8 bases, with 13 bases separating them. For the CDR3, the DNA is TGCAGCCTGACCAGGGCCGATGAGCAGTTCTTC. Translated: CSLTRADEQFF.

V gene TRBV7-2 combines with J gene TRBJ1-6, with TRBD1 identical over 10 bases. V dropped 2 bases and J dropped 6; count of bases not matched to a gene: 13. The germline CDR1 and CDR2 sequences are SGHTA and FQGNSA. The length of the CDR3 is 19 residues. The CDR3 region is CASSLTGTGELFGNSPLHF. The DNA of the CDR3 is TGTGCCAGCAGCTTAACCGGGACAGGGGAGCTATTTGGTAATTCACCCCTCCACTTT.

The chain uses TRBV6-1 and TRBJ1-1; no firm D call. The germline V and J ends were trimmed by 7 bases and 7 bases, with 7 bases remaining between them. The CDR3 spans 10 residues. From germline, CDR1 is MNHNS and CDR2 SASEGT. The CDR3 DNA follows: TGTGCCAGCATTCAGAATGAAGCTTTCTTT. Translation: CASIQNEAFF.

The CDR3 nucleotides are TGTGCCAGCAGCGTAGCCCCAGCGGCCTCCTACGAGCAGTACTTC. It yields the protein CASSVAPAASYEQYF. The chain uses TRBV9 and TRBJ2-5, with D possibly matching TRBD2 (5 bases). The end of the DNA aligns better with TRBJ2-7, so the J call may be wrong. Germline V lookup: CDR1 SGDLS, CDR2 YYNGEE. The CDR3 spans 15 residues.

This clone turned up a few times. This chain links TRBV28 with TRBJ2-7; tentatively, D is TRBD1 (5 bases). Trimming removed 3 bases at V and 2 bases at J, with 11 bases between. The germline CDR1 and CDR2 sequences are MDHEN and SYDVKM. The CDR3 has 14 amino acids. CDR3 nucleotide sequence: TGTGCCAGCAGTTTTTTGTCAGGGACCTACGAGCAGTACTTC. It codes for CASSFLSGTYEQYF.

The chain has TRBV29-1 and TRBJ2-5, with D maybe TRBD1 (6 bases). V was pared by 4 bases and J by 3 bases, with 12 bases between. Germline V gene data show CDR1 as SQVTM and CDR2 as ANQGSEA. CDR3 length: 13 residues. In DNA form, the CDR3 reads TGCAGCGTTGTGACAGGCAGAGAAGAGACCCAGTACTTC. It encodes CSVVTGREETQYF.

The chain uses TRBV14 and TRBJ2-7, with D perhaps matching TRBD1 (6 bases). The CDR3 has 16 residues. The V end was cut by 0 bases, the J end by 3 bases, with 15 bases between. Germline lookup yields CDR1 SGHDN and CDR2 FVKESK. The CDR3 DNA follows: TGTGCCAGCAGCCAAGAGCCTGTGGGACACTACTACGAGCAGTACTTC. This sequence encodes CASSQEPVGHYYEQYF. Full variable domain (remainder filled in from reference TRBV14 and TRBJ2-7): EAGVTQFPSHSVIEKGQTVTLRCDPISGHDNLYWYRRVMGKEIKFLLHFVKESKQDESGMPNNRFLAERTGGTYSTLKVQPAELEDSGVYFCASSQEPVGHYYEQYFGPGTRLTVT.

The chain is built from TRBV4-1 and TRBJ2-7; perhaps TRBD1 as D (8 bases). This CDR3 comprises 13 residues. Per the germline V gene, CDR1 is MGHRA and CDR2 is YSYEKL. Deletions cut 4 bases from V and 7 bases from J, with 14 bases between. The CDR3 DNA reads as TGCGCCAGCAGCCTCCAACAGGGGGGGGAGCAGTACTTC. Its protein is CASSLQQGGEQYF.

This chain joins TRBV10-3 and TRBJ1-3; 8 bases are shared with TRBD1. CDR1 ENHRY and CDR2 SYGVKD come from the germline V gene. CDR3 length equals 14 residues. V was clipped by 8 bases and J by 5 bases; unmatched bases: 8. This CDR3 is CAIGQGSSRNTIYF. In DNA form, the CDR3 reads TGTGCCATCGGACAGGGATCATCCAGAAACACCATATATTTT.

This clone has only a few counts. This chain links TRBV21-1 with TRBJ1-1; TRBD1, the table's D call, was not compared with the DNA. TRBV21-1 is a pseudogene locus. The CDR3 consists of 16 residues. CDR3 loop: CASSITGGWGDTEAFF. The CDR3 DNA reads as TGTGCCAGCAGCATAACAGGGGGCTGGGGGGACACTGAAGCTTTCTTT.

This sequence joins TRBV2 and TRBJ2-2; TRBD2 matches 9 bases. J was trimmed by 0 bases and V by 8 bases; bases with no gene match: 10. CDR3 size: 17 residues. The germline gives CDR1 SNHLY, CDR2 FYNNEI. The CDR3 here is CASSRLAGIPNTGELFF. Here the CDR3 DNA reads TGTGCCAGCTCCCGGCTAGCGGGGATTCCGAACACCGGGGAGCTGTTTTTT.

This chain connects TRBV2 to TRBJ1-5; D may be TRBD1 (5 bases). Trimming stripped 5 bases from V and 5 bases from J, with 16 bases between. CDR1 is SNHLY and CDR2 is FYNNEI in the germline V gene. The CDR3 extends over 15 amino acids. CDR3 DNA: TGTGCCAGCAGTCAGGGCAATCTCCTCGATCAGCCCCAGCATTTT. It codes for CASSQGNLLDQPQHF.

The chain is built from TRBV27 and TRBJ1-5; TRBD1 matches 8 bases. In germline, CDR1 is MNHEY, CDR2 SMNVEV (reference sequence). V lost 7 bases and J lost 6; bases outside the gene matches: 8. The CDR3 has 14 amino acids. The chain's CDR3 is CASNPGGEGQPQHF. The CDR3 coding sequence is TGTGCCAGCAACCCAGGGGGCGAGGGTCAGCCCCAGCATTTT.

The rearrangement links TRBV28 to TRBJ2-2; a possible D gene is TRBD1 (5 bases). CDR3 length: 16 residues. Germline CDR1 MDHEN, CDR2 SYDVKM. V dropped 2 bases and J dropped 0 bases, with 10 bases sitting between them. The CDR3 protein is CASSLRGSPNTGELFF. Written as DNA, the CDR3 is TGTGCCAGCAGTTTAAGGGGCAGTCCGAACACCGGGGAGCTGTTTTTT.

J is TRBJ2-1 and V is TRBV2; D is perhaps TRBD2 (6 bases). Germline V gene lookup returns CDR1 SNHLY and CDR2 FYNNEI. CDR3 length: 13 residues. Between the trimmed V and J ends, which lost 9 bases and 8 bases, there was a span of 17 bases. The CDR3 region has the DNA TGTGCCAGGCCTAGCGATCAAGGCGATGAGCAGTTCTTC. This gives the protein CARPSDQGDEQFF.

V usage is TRBV9 and J usage is TRBJ1-4, with D unclear. The germline V gene encodes CDR1 SGDLS and CDR2 YYNGEE. V was trimmed by 2 bases and J by 4 bases, leaving 12 bases between them. The length of the CDR3 is 15 residues. Here the CDR3 DNA reads TGTGCCAGCAGCGTTCGAGACGGGTATAATGAAAAACTGTTTTTT. The encoded protein is CASSVRDGYNEKLFF.

The V and J genes are TRBV5-1 and TRBJ2-7; D is unresolved. V dropped 4 bases and J dropped 2 bases, with 7 bases sitting between them. CDR1 and CDR2 (germline): SGHRS, YFSETQ. The CDR3 has 12 amino acids. CDR3 sequence (DNA): TGCGCCAGCAGCGGTGACACCTACGAGCAGTACTTC. This encodes CASSGDTYEQYF.

CDR3 loop: CASSESLIRAGELFF. DNA of the CDR3: TGCGCCAGCAGTGAGTCGTTAATCCGGGCCGGGGAGCTGTTTTTT. The chain uses TRBV10-1 and TRBJ2-2, with unresolved D. Germline lookup yields CDR1 WNHNN and CDR2 SYGVQD (reference sequence). V was shortened by 0 bases and J by 6 bases, with 11 bases between the two germline ends. The CDR3 extends over 15 amino acids.

The chain carries TRBV7-2 and TRBJ1-4, with 9 bases lining up with TRBD1. CDR3 length: 18 amino acids. The germline V gene has CDR1 SGHTA and CDR2 FQGNSA. Unmatched junction bases numbered 16, after V lost 5 bases and J lost 6 bases. The chain's CDR3 is CASSHSGTGSLADEKLFF. DNA of the CDR3: TGTGCCAGCAGCCACTCCGGGACAGGGTCTTTGGCGGATGAAAAACTGTTTTTT. The variable domain in full, completed from reference TRBV7-2 and TRBJ1-4, reads GAGVSQSPSNKVTEKGKDVELRCDPISGHTALYWYRQSLGQGLEFLIYFQGNSAPDKSGLPSDRFSAERTGGSVSTLTIQRTQQEDSAVYLCASSHSGTGSLADEKLFFGSGTQLSVL.

The gene calls are TRBV7-8 and TRBJ1-2; D not certain. Germline CDR1 and CDR2: SGHVS and FQNEAQ. The CDR3 has 13 residues. The V end was cut by 9 bases, the J end by 4 bases, with 15 bases between. The DNA for the CDR3 is TGTGCCAGTTCGGAAGCGGAAGTCTATGGCTACACCTTC. Amino acids: CASSEAEVYGYTF.

This clone came up a few times. V gene TRBV5-1 combines with J gene TRBJ2-5; 11 nucleotides line up with TRBD2. The CDR3 extends over 15 amino acids. Per germline, CDR1 SGHRS and CDR2 YFSETQ. The V gene end was trimmed by 9 bases and the J gene end by 2 bases; junction bases not matched to a gene: 9. The CDR3 is CATRGTSGAQETQYF. CDR3 nucleotide sequence: TGCGCCACCCGGGGGACTAGCGGAGCTCAAGAGACCCAGTACTTC. The full variable domain, in which reference TRBV5-1 and TRBJ2-5 provide the parts outside the CDR3, is KAGVTQTPRYLIKTRGQQVTLSCSPISGHRSVSWYQQTPGQGLQFLFEYFSETQRNKGNFPGRFSGRQFSNSRSEMNVSTLELGDSALYLCATRGTSGAQETQYFGPGTRLLVL.

This clone was detected only once. The chain couples TRBV28 to TRBJ1-5; D is unresolved. Trimming shortened V by 2 bases and J by 10 bases, and 12 bases separated the two germline ends. Germline CDR1 reads MDHEN; CDR2 reads SYDVKM. The CDR3 is 13 residues long. The CDR3 protein is CASSLLAGSPQHF. CDR3 sequence (DNA): TGTGCCAGCAGTTTACTTGCGGGCTCTCCCCAGCATTTT.